This record concerns one TCR beta chain sequence. Its antigen is undetermined. Germline lookup yields CDR1 ENHRY and CDR2 SYGVKD. The ends lost 6 bases at V and 5 bases at J; junction bases unmatched: 7. CDR3 length: 14 residues. This sample was included in a study of cytomegalovirus exposure and HLA in healthy donors. Study-wide findings and caveats: Productive status was seen about 90% or about 30% of the time for most TCR beta V segments in an earlier analysis.

With 60 Vbeta and 13 Jbeta primers, the PCR was carried out. The method was immunoSEQ multiplex PCR; TCRdb's version includes in-frame clones alone and lacks a portion of them. The sample holds 100,000 to 150,000 clones, approximately 82% seen once. Material for sequencing was PBMCs. The TCR was taken from a man aged 50-59 years in good health and CMV-seronegative. This sequence joins TRBV10-3 and TRBJ2-3; the match to TRBD1 covers 8 bases. CDR3 nucleotides: TGTGCCATCAGCGCTACACAGGGGGAAGATACGCAGTATTTT. Translation: CAISATQGEDTQYF.